The 3 T cell receptor beta chains in this list originate from one sample, sequenced in a study of early T cells in non-severe SARS-CoV-2 infection. From the 5' RACE reads, TCRdb called clonotypes with MiXCR, one entry per CDR3 protein. The profile shows some 98,000 distinct CDR3 sequences, more than 9.5% of them singletons. Source material: whole blood. These TCRs come from an adult who was a healthcare worker with PCR-confirmed SARS-CoV-2 infection or an uninfected control (not recorded which).

This clonotype was picked up a small number of times. The gene calls are TRBV27 and TRBJ2-1; TRBD1 agrees at 7 bases. The germline CDR1 and CDR2 sequences are MNHEY and SMNVEV (reference sequence). The CDR3 loop spans 14 amino acids. The J segment lost 7 bases and the V segment lost 6 bases, leaving 9 bases of the junction unmatched. CDR3 nucleotides: TGTGCCAGCAGCCCTGGGGCAGGGGGTAATGAGCAGTTCTTC. Amino acids: CASSPGAGGNEQFF.

The rearrangement joins TRBV24-1 to TRBJ1-1; TRBD1 matches at 11 bases. Germline CDR1 is KGHDR and CDR2 is SFDVKD. V was pared by 2 bases and J by 3 bases, with 7 bases of the junction left unmatched. The CDR3 is 17 residues long. CDR3 bases: TGTGCCACCAGTGATTCCCGGACAGGGGGCATAGACACTGAAGCTTTCTTT. Its translation: CATSDSRTGGIDTEAFF.

The chain recombines TRBV20-1 with TRBJ1-1, with unresolved D. This CDR3 spans 12 amino acids. CDR1 is DFQATT and CDR2 is SNEGSKA in the germline V gene (reference sequence). Trimming stripped 4 bases from V and 2 bases from J, with 8 bases between. This CDR3 is CSANLENTEAFF. The CDR3 DNA sequence: TGCAGTGCTAATCTGGAAAACACTGAAGCTTTCTTT.